Following are 25 T cell receptor beta chains from one sample sequenced in a study of blood T cell repertoires in COVID-19. Produced via immunoSEQ multiplex PCR; TCRdb's table is partial and in-frame only. The sample shows 25,000 to 35,000 clones, 84% of them seen only once. Material: peripheral blood. The receptors shown here come from a woman older than 75 with acute or convalescent COVID-19.

This rearrangement joins TRBV2 to TRBJ1-1, with D unclear. Trimming removed 4 bases at V and 3 bases at J, with 15 bases between. This CDR3 has 15 amino acids. Germline V gene lookup returns CDR1 SNHLY and CDR2 FYNNEI. The CDR3 loop reads CASSVGGIGHTEAFF. The CDR3 region has the DNA TGTGCCAGCAGTGTTGGCGGGATAGGGCACACTGAAGCTTTCTTT.

The chain joins TRBV19 to TRBJ2-1; TRBD2 agrees at 10 bases. V lost 2 bases and J lost 6; bases outside the gene matches: 7. Germline CDR1 reads LNHDA; CDR2 reads SQIVND (reference sequence). This CDR3 comprises 16 residues. The CDR3 here is CASSISLSSGSNEQFF. CDR3 DNA sequence: TGTGCCAGTAGTATATCTCTGTCTAGCGGGAGCAATGAGCAGTTCTTC. The variable domain in full, with the rest retrieved from reference TRBV19 and TRBJ2-1, is DGGITQSPKYLFRKEGQNVTLSCEQNLNHDAMYWYRQDPGQGLRLIYYSQIVNDFQKGDIAEGYSVSREKKESFPLTVTSAQKNPTAFYLCASSISLSSGSNEQFFGPGTRLTVL.

The rearrangement uses TRBV7-9 and TRBJ2-3; TRBD1 matches at 11 bases. The CDR3 sequence is 17 residues long. Germline CDR1 reads SEHNR; CDR2 reads FQNEAQ (reference sequence). The V segment lost 5 bases and the J segment 3 bases; nucleotides outside the gene matches: 10. CDR3 DNA: TGTGCCAGCAGCCCTTGGTCCGGGACAGGGGGAACAGATACGCAGTATTTT. Translating it yields CASSPWSGTGGTDTQYF.

In this sample, this clone turned up a few times. The V call is TRBV5-1, the J call TRBJ2-3; D call uncertain. V lost 1 base to trimming and J lost 6 bases, with 3 bases between them. Germline-derived CDR1 and CDR2 are SGHRS and YFSETQ. This CDR3 region has 11 residues. CDR3 DNA: TGCGCCAGCAGCTTGCGGGATACGCAGTATTTT. The encoded protein is CASSLRDTQYF.

Note on this clone: Because the CDR3's place on the DNA is in doubt, the DNA is left out and the CDR3 is given as listed by TCRdb. The chain joins TRBV29-1 to TRBJ1-2; the table gives TRBD1 as D, unverified against the DNA. Germline CDR1 SQVTM, CDR2 ANQGSEA. With termini counted, the CDR3 has 12 amino acids. The CDR3 loop reads CSVGQGTGGETF.

With respect to this clone: The same CDR3 also results from other DNA sequences found in this sample. The chain couples TRBV29-1 to TRBJ2-7, with D hard to call. This CDR3 spans 11 amino acids. Per germline, CDR1 SQVTM and CDR2 ANQGSEA. V dropped 4 bases and J dropped 7 bases, with 11 bases sitting between them. CDR3 coding DNA: TGCAGCGTTGTTGGGCCAGGAGAGCAGTACTTC. It encodes CSVVGPGEQYF.

This clone is labeled medium-sized. CDR3 DNA: TGTGCCAGCGGGCCGAACGAGCAGTACTTC. Protein product: CASGPNEQYF. The rearrangement joins TRBV6-6 to TRBJ2-7; D not certain. V was pared by 8 bases and J by 5 bases, with 7 bases between. Germline V gene data show CDR1 as MNHNY and CDR2 as SVGAGI (reference sequence). This CDR3 spans 10 amino acids.

The chain combines TRBV5-1 with TRBJ1-4; 11 bases are shared with TRBD1. Germline V gene lookup returns CDR1 SGHRS and CDR2 YFSETQ. This CDR3 region has 17 residues. Unmatched junction bases numbered 12, after V lost 4 bases and J lost 7 bases. CDR3 sequence: CASSPPSGTGGSEKLFF. The DNA for the CDR3 is TGCGCCAGCAGCCCTCCTAGTGGGACAGGGGGAAGTGAAAAACTGTTTTTT.

The chain couples TRBV4-3 to TRBJ2-2; D gene unclear. V dropped 2 bases and J dropped 4 bases, with 11 bases sitting between them. Germline V gene data show CDR1 as LGHNA and CDR2 as YSLEER. The CDR3 extends over 15 amino acids. CDR3 region: CASSQRPGLTGELFF. The CDR3 DNA reads TGCGCCAGCAGCCAAAGGCCGGGTCTCACCGGGGAGCTGTTTTTT.

The rearrangement uses TRBV7-6 and TRBJ2-4, with D possibly matching TRBD2 (8 bases). The CDR3 is 19 amino acids. Germline-derived CDR1 and CDR2 are SGHVS and FNYEAQ. The ends were cut back, 1 base at V and 0 bases at J, with 19 bases in the middle. In nucleotides, the CDR3 is TGTGCCAGCAGCTTAGAGGGGGCCAGCGGGGGCCTAGCCAAAAACATTCAGTACTTC. This encodes CASSLEGASGGLAKNIQYF.

This chain uses TRBV6-5 with TRBJ2-1; possibly TRBD2 for D (7 bases). CDR3 length: 15 residues. Germline V gene lookup returns CDR1 MNHEY and CDR2 SVGAGI. V was clipped by 6 bases and J by 6 bases, with 18 bases between them. The CDR3 nucleotides read TGTGCCAGCAGATCCCCCGGGGGGCCCTCCAATGAGCAGTTCTTC. Translating gives CASRSPGGPSNEQFF.

The chain recombines TRBV27 with TRBJ2-7; 12 positions agree with TRBD2. The length of the CDR3 is 16 residues. The junction had 10 bases not matched to a gene; V was cut back by 6 bases and J by 4 bases. Germline V gene data show CDR1 as MNHEY and CDR2 as SMNVEV (reference sequence). CDR3 sequence reads: CASRDRGLAGGYEQYF. CDR3 DNA sequence: TGTGCCAGCAGAGACAGGGGGCTAGCGGGAGGGTACGAGCAGTACTTC.

The V call is TRBV18, the J call TRBJ2-3; maybe TRBD2 (5 bases). This CDR3 has 15 residues. Germline loops: CDR1 KGHSH, CDR2 LQKENI. V lost 5 bases and J 0 bases, leaving 12 bases between the germline ends. The CDR3 spells CASSRTSGSTDTQYF. In nucleotides, the CDR3 is TGTGCCAGCTCAAGAACCAGCGGAAGCACAGATACGCAGTATTTT.

The V call is TRBV5-1, the J call TRBJ1-2; D ambiguous. The length of the CDR3 is 11 residues. Germline CDR1 and CDR2: SGHRS and YFSETQ. Trimming left V 0 bases short and J 10 bases short, with 7 bases between. The CDR3, as DNA: TGCGCCAGCAGCTTGGGAGGCGTCTACACCTTC. This translates into CASSLGGVYTF. Variable domain in full (rest from reference TRBV5-1 and TRBJ1-2): KAGVTQTPRYLIKTRGQQVTLSCSPISGHRSVSWYQQTPGQGLQFLFEYFSETQRNKGNFPGRFSGRQFSNSRSEMNVSTLELGDSALYLCASSLGGVYTFGSGTRLTVV.

This clone appeared a single time. V is TRBV18 and J is TRBJ2-7; 8 bases line up with TRBD1. Germline V gives CDR1 KGHSH, CDR2 LQKENI. This CDR3 spans 16 amino acids. With 5 bases clipped from V and 7 bases from J, the junction kept 16 bases outside the gene matches. In DNA form, the CDR3 reads TGTGCCAGCTCAACAACCACCGGGACAGGAGGTGGGGAGCAGTACTTC. This sequence encodes CASSTTTGTGGGEQYF.

The chain uses TRBV7-9 and TRBJ1-4, with 7 bases identical to TRBD1. The CDR3 consists of 14 residues. The germline V gene encodes CDR1 SEHNR and CDR2 FQNEAQ (reference sequence). Germline trimming cut 4 bases from V and 3 bases from J; bases unmatched to any gene: 2. The CDR3 bases are TGTGCCAGCAGCTCCGACAGGGCTAATGAAAAACTGTTTTTT. Protein sequence: CASSSDRANEKLFF.

The V call is TRBV18, the J call TRBJ1-4; 7 positions match TRBD1. This CDR3 has 17 residues. V shed 1 base and J 6 bases; nucleotides not matched to a gene: 11. Germline CDR1 and CDR2: KGHSH and LQKENI. CDR3 sequence reads: CASSPRVAGQSDEKLFF. The CDR3 nucleotides are TGTGCCAGCTCACCACGGGTGGCGGGACAGTCGGATGAAAAACTGTTTTTT. Based on the CDR3 plus reference TRBV18 and TRBJ1-4, the full variable domain is NAGVMQNPRHLVRRRGQEARLRCSPMKGHSHVYWYRQLPEEGLKFMVYLQKENIIDESGMPKERFSAEFPKEGPSILRIQQVVRGDSAAYFCASSPRVAGQSDEKLFFGSGTQLSVL.

The rearrangement joins TRBV29-1 to TRBJ2-7, with 8 positions matching TRBD1. This CDR3 is 13 amino acids long. CDR1 is SQVTM, CDR2 ANQGSEA, per germline. The CDR3 here is CSAWTGLFDEQYF. In nucleotides, the CDR3 is TGCAGTGCTTGGACAGGGTTGTTCGACGAGCAGTACTTC.

J is TRBJ2-1 and V is TRBV20-1; 9 bases align to TRBD2. Trimming took 5 bases from V and 12 from J; bases not matched to a gene: 5. CDR1 and CDR2 from the germline V gene are DFQATT and SNEGSKA (reference sequence). The length of the CDR3 is 11 residues. The CDR3 bases are TGCAGTGCTTCCCCGACTAGCGGGCAGTTCTTC. Translation gives CSASPTSGQFF.

The chain links TRBV6-5 to TRBJ2-1, with D perhaps matching TRBD2 (7 bases). The CDR3 runs to 12 residues. Germline values: CDR1 MNHEY, CDR2 SVGAGI. Between the trimmed V and J ends, which lost 11 bases and 6 bases, there was a span of 14 bases. The CDR3 DNA sequence: TGTGCCCTTCGGGGGGCGGGCAATGAGCAGTTCTTC. As protein: CALRGAGNEQFF.

V usage is TRBV29-1 and J usage is TRBJ1-3; tentative D call: TRBD1 (5 bases). CDR1 is SQVTM, CDR2 ANQGSEA, per germline. There are 16 residues in the CDR3. V was pared by 6 bases and J by 2 bases, with 20 bases between. The CDR3 loop is CSVGLSSTGAGNTIYF. CDR3 in DNA: TGCAGCGTGGGCTTGAGTTCCACAGGAGCTGGAAACACCATATATTTT.

The gene calls are TRBV9 and TRBJ1-2; 9 bases align to TRBD1. Germline-derived CDR1 and CDR2 are SGDLS and YYNGEE. V shed 3 bases and J 0 bases; nucleotides not matched to a gene: 9. This CDR3 is built from 17 residues. The CDR3 protein is CASSAGTGSGANYGYTF. In nucleotides, the CDR3 is TGTGCCAGCAGCGCCGGGACAGGGTCCGGGGCTAACTATGGCTACACCTTC.

This chain joins TRBV20-1 and TRBJ1-2, with 8 bases lining up with TRBD1. J lost 4 bases, V lost 3 bases, and 4 bases had no gene match. Germline CDR1 is DFQATT and CDR2 is SNEGSKA (reference sequence). The CDR3 covers 13 residues. The CDR3 region is CSASDRGSYGYTF. DNA of the CDR3: TGCAGTGCTAGTGACAGGGGAAGCTATGGCTACACCTTC.

The chain combines TRBV6-1 with TRBJ2-7, with TRBD2 identical over 9 bases. Germline CDR1 reads MNHNS; CDR2 reads SASEGT. J gave up 2 bases and V 3 bases, and 8 bases lay outside the gene matches. CDR3 length: 16 residues. CDR3 in DNA: TGTGCCAGCAGTGACCATCCTAGCGGGAAGACCTACGAGCAGTACTTC. It is translated as CASSDHPSGKTYEQYF.

J is TRBJ2-7 and V is TRBV28, with 10 bases lining up with TRBD2. The ends lost 2 bases at V and 4 bases at J; junction bases unmatched: 2. From germline, CDR1 is MDHEN and CDR2 SYDVKM. The CDR3 extends over 14 amino acids. CDR3 residues: CASSLPSGSYEQYF. The CDR3 region has the DNA TGTGCCAGCAGTTTACCTAGCGGGAGTTACGAGCAGTACTTC.